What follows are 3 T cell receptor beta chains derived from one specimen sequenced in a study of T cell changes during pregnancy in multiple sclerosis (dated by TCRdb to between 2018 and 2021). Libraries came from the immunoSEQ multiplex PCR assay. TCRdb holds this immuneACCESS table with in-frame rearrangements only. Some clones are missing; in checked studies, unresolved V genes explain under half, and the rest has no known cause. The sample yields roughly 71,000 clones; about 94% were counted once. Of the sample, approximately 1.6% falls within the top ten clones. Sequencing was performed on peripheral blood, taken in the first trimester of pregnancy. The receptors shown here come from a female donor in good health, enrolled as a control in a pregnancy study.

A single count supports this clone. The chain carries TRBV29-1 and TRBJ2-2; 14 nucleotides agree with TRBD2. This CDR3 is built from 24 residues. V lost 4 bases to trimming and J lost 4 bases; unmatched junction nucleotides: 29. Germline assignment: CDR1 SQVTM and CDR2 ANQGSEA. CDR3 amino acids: CSVVPKVSQRRSPGTSGSTGELFF. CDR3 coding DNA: TGCAGCGTTGTTCCTAAAGTGTCACAACGCCGCTCCCCCGGGACTAGCGGGAGCACCGGGGAGCTGTTTTTT.

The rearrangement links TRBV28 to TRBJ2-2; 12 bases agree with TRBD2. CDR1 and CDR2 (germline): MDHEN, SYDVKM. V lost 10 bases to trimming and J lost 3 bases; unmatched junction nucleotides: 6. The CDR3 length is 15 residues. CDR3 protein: CATRSSGRDTGELFF. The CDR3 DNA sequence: TGTGCCACGCGATCTAGCGGGAGGGACACCGGGGAGCTGTTTTTT.

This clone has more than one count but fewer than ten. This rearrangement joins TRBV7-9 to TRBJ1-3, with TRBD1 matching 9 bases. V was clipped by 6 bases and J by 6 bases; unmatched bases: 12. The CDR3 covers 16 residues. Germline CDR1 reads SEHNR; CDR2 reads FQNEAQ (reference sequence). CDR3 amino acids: CASSSPGTGLTNTIYF. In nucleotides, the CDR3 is TGTGCCAGCAGTTCCCCTGGGACAGGGTTAACAAACACCATATATTTT.